The 28 T cell receptor beta chains presented below share a single source sample, sequenced in a study of T cells in localized non-small cell lung cancer (dated by TCRdb to between 2020 and 2021). The library was generated by the immunoSEQ multiplex PCR assay. Drawn from immuneACCESS, this table holds only the in-frame rearrangements with V and J called that TCRdb kept. Clones are partly lost; checked studies trace under half to an unresolved V gene and leave the rest unexplained. Recorded for this sample are about 36,000 clones; roughly 89% of them occurred a single time. Roughly 6.5% of the sample comes from the top ten. The sequencing here drew on peripheral blood, taken before any cancer treatment. The receptor source for this set is a woman aged 35 to 75 with stage I lung adenocarcinoma.

This chain connects TRBV9 to TRBJ2-5, with D maybe TRBD1 (5 bases). Gene TRBJ2-7 matches the end of the DNA better, so the J call may be wrong. The germline CDR1 and CDR2 sequences are SGDLS and YYNGEE. CDR3 size: 15 residues. CDR3 loop: CASSVREGAHYEQYF. CDR3 bases: TGTGCCAGCAGCGTTAGGGAAGGGGCCCACTACGAGCAGTACTTC.

V and J are TRBV7-9 and TRBJ1-1, with 7 nucleotides matching TRBD1. The trim removed 0 bases at V and 5 bases at J, leaving 6 bases unmatched. Germline V gives CDR1 SEHNR, CDR2 FQNEAQ (reference sequence). The CDR3 is made up of 15 amino acids. CDR3 amino acids: CASSLAGNRGTEAFF. The CDR3 region has the DNA TGTGCCAGCAGCTTAGCTGGCAACAGGGGAACTGAAGCTTTCTTT.

The chain's CDR3 is CASSPTGGGIINQPQHF. The CDR3 nucleotides are TGTGCCAGCTCACCCACAGGGGGCGGAATCATCAATCAGCCCCAGCATTTT. The chain joins TRBV18 to TRBJ1-5, with 9 bases identical to TRBD1. The CDR3 is 17 residues long. Germline CDR1 and CDR2: KGHSH and LQKENI. After removal of 3 bases from V and 3 bases from J, the junction contained 9 bases not matched to a gene.

This sequence joins TRBV28 and TRBJ2-3; 7 positions agree with TRBD2. V lost 5 bases, J lost 4 bases, and 12 bases stayed unmatched. Germline loops: CDR1 MDHEN, CDR2 SYDVKM. There are 16 residues in the CDR3. CDR3 DNA sequence: TGTGCCAGCAGTAAAATAAGCGGGGAGTTTGCAGATACGCAGTATTTT. It codes for CASSKISGEFADTQYF.

The J gene is TRBJ1-2, the V gene TRBV27; D call uncertain. Germline V gene sequence: CDR1 MNHEY, CDR2 SMNVEV (reference sequence). V lost 2 bases and J lost 0, with 13 bases in between. The CDR3 extends over 16 amino acids. The CDR3 spells CASSLRPRGPNYGYTF. The CDR3 DNA follows: TGTGCCAGCAGTTTAAGACCTCGAGGACCTAACTATGGCTACACCTTC.

The J gene is TRBJ1-3, the V gene TRBV6-5; D may be TRBD1 (5 bases). The CDR3 totals 15 residues. V lost 2 bases to trimming and J lost 0 bases, with 8 bases between them. From germline, CDR1 is MNHEY and CDR2 SVGAGI. The CDR3 DNA sequence: TGTGCCAGCAGTTACGACAGTCGCTCTGGAAACACCATATATTTT. It encodes CASSYDSRSGNTIYF.

The chain links TRBV2 to TRBJ1-6, with 7 bases that match TRBD1. Germline V gene data show CDR1 as SNHLY and CDR2 as FYNNEI. The CDR3 covers 16 residues. V shed 2 bases and J 5 bases; nucleotides not matched to a gene: 6. This CDR3 is CASSERGQGDNSPLHF. DNA for the CDR3: TGTGCCAGCAGTGAACGAGGGCAGGGGGATAATTCACCCCTCCACTTT. The variable domain in full, completed from reference TRBV2 and TRBJ1-6, reads EPEVTQTPSHQVTQMGQEVILRCVPISNHLYFYWYRQILGQKVEFLVSFYNNEISEKSEIFDDQFSVERPDGSNFTLKIRSTKLEDSAMYFCASSERGQGDNSPLHFGNGTRLTVT.

In DNA form, the CDR3 reads TGTGCCAGCAGCTTCGGGACAGCAATCTATGGCTACACCTTC. Protein product: CASSFGTAIYGYTF. This chain uses TRBV5-6 with TRBJ1-2; the match to TRBD1 covers 7 bases. Germline CDR1 SGHDT, CDR2 YYEEEE. V lost 2 bases to trimming and J lost 4 bases; unmatched junction nucleotides: 5. The CDR3 loop spans 14 amino acids.

V is TRBV7-2 and J is TRBJ2-2; D unresolved. This CDR3 contains 12 residues. CDR1 is SGHTA and CDR2 is FQGNSA in the germline V gene. The V end was cut by 0 bases, the J end by 7 bases, with 3 bases between. CDR3 loop: CASSLAIGELFF. CDR3 in DNA: TGTGCCAGCAGCTTAGCTATCGGGGAGCTGTTTTTT.

As DNA, the CDR3 is TGCGCCAGCAGCGCACAGGGGCGGGGGAACACTGAAGCTTTCTTT. This encodes CASSAQGRGNTEAFF. The rearrangement links TRBV5-1 to TRBJ1-1, with 7 bases that match TRBD1. V lost 4 bases to trimming and J lost 1 base; unmatched junction nucleotides: 7. The CDR3 has 15 residues. From germline, CDR1 is SGHRS and CDR2 YFSETQ.

This chain uses TRBV25-1 with TRBJ1-2, with no clear D. The CDR3 is 12 amino acids. V lost 3 bases and J lost 5, with 7 bases in between. CDR1 and CDR2 from the germline V gene are MGHDK and SYGVNS. The CDR3 spells CASSDGRYGYTF. In DNA, the CDR3 is TGTGCCAGCAGTGACGGGCGATATGGCTACACCTTC.

The chain uses TRBV7-3 and TRBJ2-3, with 10 nucleotides matching TRBD2. This CDR3 is built from 17 residues. Germline assignment: CDR1 SGHTA and CDR2 FQGTGA. The ends lost 4 bases at V and 2 bases at J; junction bases unmatched: 9. CDR3: CASSSRSSGGNTDTQYF. CDR3 in DNA: TGTGCCAGCAGCTCACGGTCTAGCGGGGGAAACACAGATACGCAGTATTTT.

The V gene is TRBV2, the J gene TRBJ2-3; D may be TRBD2 (6 bases). Per germline, CDR1 SNHLY and CDR2 FYNNEI. V was pared by 4 bases and J by 11 bases, with 16 bases between. The CDR3 is 13 residues long. The CDR3 here is CASSGVGGAGQYF. The CDR3, as DNA: TGTGCCAGCAGTGGCGTTGGTGGAGCGGGGCAGTATTTT.

This chain joins TRBV19 and TRBJ2-3, with 7 bases identical to TRBD1. This CDR3 has 16 residues. Germline CDR1 and CDR2: LNHDA and SQIVND (reference sequence). J was trimmed by 4 bases and V by 5 bases; bases with no gene match: 12. CDR3 DNA: TGTGCCAGTAGTGTAAACCCGGACAGGAAGGCAGATACGCAGTATTTT. Protein product: CASSVNPDRKADTQYF.

J is TRBJ1-5 and V is TRBV6-6, with D possibly matching TRBD1 (6 bases). This CDR3 has 14 amino acids. Trimming pared 4 bases from V and 3 bases from J, leaving 10 bases between. The germline V gene has CDR1 MNHNY and CDR2 SVGAGI (reference sequence). The CDR3 sequence: CASSFDRNNQPQHF. The CDR3 DNA is TGTGCCAGCAGTTTTGACAGGAACAATCAGCCCCAGCATTTT.

V is TRBV5-1 and J is TRBJ2-6, with D unclear. Germline CDR1 and CDR2: SGHRS and YFSETQ. The CDR3 has 14 amino acids. V shed 1 base and J shed 4 bases, with 6 bases lying between them. The CDR3 loop reads CASSLLAGANVLTF. CDR3 bases: TGCGCCAGCAGCTTGCTCGCGGGGGCCAACGTCCTGACTTTC.

The V and J genes are TRBV18 and TRBJ2-1; 12 bases are a match to TRBD2. V was pared by 6 bases and J by 5 bases, with 5 bases of the junction left unmatched. CDR3 length equals 15 residues. Looked up from germline, CDR1 is KGHSH and CDR2 is LQKENI. CDR3 amino acids: CASSLRTSGNNEQFF. The CDR3 nucleotides read TGTGCCAGCTCCCTCAGGACTAGCGGGAACAATGAGCAGTTCTTC.

This clone has just a few counts. V is TRBV5-4 and J is TRBJ2-4; possible D gene TRBD1, 6 bases. The CDR3 totals 20 residues. Germline V gene lookup returns CDR1 SGHNT and CDR2 YYREEE (reference sequence). Trimming removed 1 base from V and 0 bases from J, with 23 bases in between. DNA for the CDR3: TGTGCCAGCAGCTTGAGTGGGGGCAGTGAGACGAATCTAGCCAAAAACATTCAGTACTTC. Protein product: CASSLSGGSETNLAKNIQYF.

This chain links TRBV2 with TRBJ2-3; D is unresolved. The CDR3 is 15 amino acids. V lost 2 bases to trimming and J lost 4 bases, with 13 bases between them. Germline loops: CDR1 SNHLY, CDR2 FYNNEI. CDR3 region: CASSERVGSADTQYF. CDR3 nucleotide sequence: TGTGCCAGCAGTGAACGTGTGGGAAGCGCAGATACGCAGTATTTT.

This chain uses TRBV19 with TRBJ2-1; 8 nucleotides align to TRBD2. J lost 13 bases, V lost 3 bases, and 5 bases had no gene match. The CDR3 is 12 amino acids. Germline CDR1 reads LNHDA; CDR2 reads SQIVND (reference sequence). The CDR3 DNA reads as TGTGCCAGTAGTATTGCGGGGGGACCCCAGTTCTTC. Its translation is CASSIAGGPQFF.

J is TRBJ2-6 and V is TRBV19; 9 nucleotides agree with TRBD1. The ends lost 5 bases at V and 0 bases at J; junction bases unmatched: 11. This CDR3 is built from 19 residues. CDR1 and CDR2 from the germline V gene are LNHDA and SQIVND (reference sequence). The CDR3 DNA reads as TGTGCCAGTAGTTCGACCCGGGACAGGGCTCGCTCTGGGGCCAACGTCCTGACTTTC. Translating gives CASSSTRDRARSGANVLTF.

V gene TRBV28 combines with J gene TRBJ2-7; TRBD1 is a possible D gene (6 bases). With 8 bases removed from V and 1 base from J, the gap between germline ends came to 12 bases. The CDR3 has 13 residues. CDR1 MDHEN and CDR2 SYDVKM come from the germline V gene. For the CDR3, the DNA is TGTGCCAGCCAACACCAGGGGTCCTACGAGCAGTACTTC. Its translation: CASQHQGSYEQYF.

This chain connects TRBV6-6 to TRBJ1-1; TRBD1 matches 7 bases. The J segment lost 8 bases and the V segment lost 5 bases, leaving 8 bases of the junction unmatched. The CDR3 spans 13 residues. CDR1 is MNHNY, CDR2 SVGAGI, per germline (reference sequence). CDR3 region: CASSRGTAGEAFF. The CDR3 nucleotides read TGTGCCAGCAGTCGAGGGACAGCCGGAGAAGCTTTCTTT.

V gene TRBV5-5 combines with J gene TRBJ1-2; the D gene is possibly TRBD1 (5 bases). Germline CDR1 reads SGHKS; CDR2 reads YYEKEE (reference sequence). The CDR3 extends over 15 amino acids. V gave up 2 bases and J gave up 7 bases, with 18 bases separating them. CDR3 bases: TGTGCCAGCAGCTTCCCGCCGGGGGAAGCGAGTGGCTACACCTTC. It encodes CASSFPPGEASGYTF.

The genes are TRBV10-3 and TRBJ2-5, with 8 bases that match TRBD1. This CDR3 has 16 residues. The V gene's germline CDR1 is ENHRY and CDR2 SYGVKD. V shed 10 bases and J 3 bases; nucleotides not matched to a gene: 16. In DNA form, the CDR3 reads TGTGCCACCACAAGTCCACAGACGGGACAGGAAGAGACCCAGTACTTC. Protein product: CATTSPQTGQEETQYF.

The J gene is TRBJ1-3, the V gene TRBV25-1; D ambiguous. This CDR3 region has 14 residues. The V gene lost 6 bases and the J gene lost 5 bases, with 14 bases spanning the gap. The germline V gene has CDR1 MGHDK and CDR2 SYGVNS. CDR3 protein: CASSLDEVRNTIYF. The DNA for the CDR3 is TGTGCCAGCAGCCTTGACGAGGTCAGAAACACCATATATTTT.

The chain has TRBV28 and TRBJ1-5; 11 bases are shared with TRBD1. The germline CDR1 and CDR2 sequences are MDHEN and SYDVKM. CDR3 length: 16 amino acids. J lost 7 bases, V lost 8 bases, and 13 bases had no gene match. The CDR3 protein is CASSLPGQGVGQPQHF. The CDR3 nucleotides read TGTGCCAGCTCTCTACCGGGACAGGGGGTAGGCCAGCCCCAGCATTTT.

Of note for this clone: At one of its ends the junction is not consistent with the germline gene, which may arise from a read error. This rearrangement joins TRBV7-7 to TRBJ1-1; 7 bases align to TRBD1. The CDR3 loop spans 13 amino acids. Germline CDR1 SSHAT, CDR2 FNYEAQ (reference sequence). The CDR3 sequence: CASSSRQGTEAFF. In DNA, the CDR3 is TGTGCTAGCAGCTCACGACAGGGCACTGAAGCTTTCTTT.